This passage covers 8 T cell receptor beta chains from one sample sequenced in a study of cytomegalovirus exposure and HLA in healthy donors. Primers: 60 Vbeta forward and 13 Jbeta reverse. Method: immunoSEQ multiplex PCR; TCRdb's copy keeps in-frame clones and lacks some. The sample records 200,000 or so clones, 82% being singletons. Sequenced: PBMCs. The receptors stem from a woman between 50 and 59 years old in good health and CMV-seropositive.

The chain joins TRBV6-1 to TRBJ1-6, with D perhaps TRBD1 (5 bases). There are 13 residues in the CDR3. Trimming took 3 bases from V and 5 from J, leaving 5 bases between them. Per the germline V gene, CDR1 is MNHNS and CDR2 is SASEGT. The CDR3 reads CASSDRDNSPLHF. The CDR3 nucleotides are TGTGCCAGCAGTGACAGGGATAATTCACCCCTCCACTTT.

This sequence joins TRBV4-1 and TRBJ2-3, with TRBD2 identical over 10 bases. The CDR3 has 19 residues. V lost 0 bases to trimming and J lost 3 bases; unmatched junction nucleotides: 12. The germline CDR1 and CDR2 sequences are MGHRA and YSYEKL. DNA for the CDR3: TGCGCCAGCAGCCAAGATAGGTCCAGCGGGAGGGGGGGAACAGATACGCAGTATTTT. As protein: CASSQDRSSGRGGTDTQYF.

With regard to this clone: The junction differs from germline at one of its ends, possibly a read error. This chain joins TRBV11-2 and TRBJ2-4, with a tentative D call TRBD2 (5 bases). The CDR3 runs 19 residues. Germline V gene lookup returns CDR1 SGHAT and CDR2 FQNNGV. CDR3 coding DNA: TGTGCCAGCAGCTTAGTATTCGGGGTCGACACGGTAGCCAAAAACAGTCAGTACTTC. It encodes CASSLVFGVDTVAKNSQYF.

This chain connects TRBV4-1 to TRBJ1-5; weak D call: TRBD1 (5 bases). Trimming shortened V by 0 bases and J by 3 bases, and 9 bases separated the two germline ends. Per germline, CDR1 MGHRA and CDR2 YSYEKL. This CDR3 contains 15 residues. As DNA, the CDR3 is TGCGCCAGCAGCCAAGAGACAGCGTTCAATCAGCCCCAGCATTTT. This translates into CASSQETAFNQPQHF.

The gene calls are TRBV5-6 and TRBJ1-1; 10 bases are a match to TRBD1. CDR3 length: 15 residues. CDR1 and CDR2 from the germline V gene are SGHDT and YYEEEE. The V segment lost 4 bases and the J segment 4 bases; nucleotides outside the gene matches: 7. CDR3: CASSPGTGVGTEAFF. The CDR3 DNA is TGTGCCAGCAGCCCGGGGACAGGGGTTGGCACTGAAGCTTTCTTT.

The chain has TRBV2 and TRBJ1-5, with D hard to call. The V gene's germline CDR1 is SNHLY and CDR2 FYNNEI. The CDR3 covers 13 residues. Trimming removed 7 bases at V and 1 base at J, with 8 bases between. CDR3 region: CASTRISNQPQHF. In DNA form, the CDR3 reads TGTGCCAGCACTAGGATCAGCAATCAGCCCCAGCATTTT.

The rearrangement uses TRBV6-1 and TRBJ2-7, with 8 bases matching TRBD2. This CDR3 is 14 amino acids long. Germline V gene lookup returns CDR1 MNHNS and CDR2 SASEGT. Trimming took 6 bases from V and 2 from J; bases not matched to a gene: 6. The CDR3 sequence is CASRKRGGPYEQYF. CDR3 bases: TGTGCCAGCAGAAAACGCGGGGGGCCCTACGAGCAGTACTTC.

This clone occurred a few times. The junction does not match germline at one end; this may be a read error. The V and J genes are TRBV7-9 and TRBJ1-2, with D possibly being TRBD1 (5 bases). This CDR3 has 14 residues. Germline lookup yields CDR1 SEHNR and CDR2 FQNEAQ (reference sequence). For the CDR3, the DNA is TGTTCCAGCAGCCCCGGGGGGGTAAACTATGGCTACACCTTC. It specifies CSSSPGGVNYGYTF. Variable domain in full (rest from reference TRBV7-9 and TRBJ1-2): DTGVSQNPRHKITKRGQNVTFRCDPISEHNRLYWYRQTLGQGPEFLTYFQNEAQLEKSRLLSDRFSAERPKGSFSTLEIQRTEQGDSAMYLCSSSPGGVNYGYTFGSGTRLTVV.